This T cell receptor beta chain was obtained from a study of blood T cell repertoires in COVID-19. The wider study: The United States, Italy and Spain provided the acute and convalescent COVID-19 samples. T cells, B-cell-depleted T cells, or PBMCs supplied cDNA or gDNA.

Methods used by the authors: Nucleated cell number was recorded as an estimate derived from reference gene primer amplification. The assay was immunoSEQ multiplex PCR, and TCRdb's table has in-frame clones only and misses some. The V and J calls and clone size were taken over from that table, and D and trimming were inferred from the DNA. The top ten clones hold 2.5% to 3.5% of a sample with 200,000 to 250,000 clones, 88% of them seen once. The CDR3 has 14 residues. V dropped 2 bases and J dropped 1 base, with 8 bases sitting between them. Germline values: CDR1 KGHSH, CDR2 LQKENI. This receptor was identified in a woman aged 55-69 years with acute or convalescent COVID-19. Sequenced sample: peripheral blood. The chain uses TRBV18 and TRBJ1-1; D possibly corresponds to TRBD1 (5 bases). Written as DNA, the CDR3 is TGTGCCAGCTCACCATACGGGGGGAACACTGAAGCTTTCTTT. This encodes CASSPYGGNTEAFF.